This T cell receptor (beta chain) was retrieved from a study of identical twins. The CDR3 length is 13 residues. V lost 10 bases and J 1 base, leaving 14 bases between the germline ends. Germline V CDR1 and CDR2: MNHEY, SVGEGT. A single record per CDR3 protein comes from TCRdb applying MiXCR to the 5' RACE reads. In the table there are roughly 700,000 distinct CDR3 sequences, 8.6% of which are singletons. Study-level findings and limits: The same donors were not followed; conclusions instead depended on cross-sectional statistical analysis.

This clonotype has only a few counts. Its matching antigen is unknown. These data were likewise used in another study, on yellow fever vaccine responses in identical twins.

The chain has TRBV6-2 or TRBV6-3 and TRBJ2-7; tentatively, D is TRBD1 or TRBD2 (6 bases each). The clonotype originates from a woman under 30 in good health. Sequenced sample: PBMCs. The CDR3 nucleotides are TGTGCCATCGGGGGCGGTCAGTCCTACGAGCAGTACTTC. It codes for CAIGGGQSYEQYF.